The clone carrying this TCR beta chain was observed a handful of times. Its antigen is unidentified. The primer mix had 60 Vbeta and 13 Jbeta primers. Generated by immunoSEQ multiplex PCR, the TCRdb table keeps only in-frame clones and is missing some. In the table there are about 120,000 clones, under 85% of which are singletons. Germline V gene lookup returns CDR1 MGHRA and CDR2 YSYEKL. The CDR3 contains 15 residues. Trimming shortened V by 0 bases and J by 4 bases, and 11 bases separated the two germline ends. This sample stems from a study of cytomegalovirus exposure and HLA in healthy donors. Whole-study context: Researchers found that about 84% of some 400 genotyped donors fell within the Caucasian-associated ancestry cluster.

Points from the study as a whole: Later analysis associated a missense DCLRE1C variant with TCR beta V- and J-gene trimming.

Source material: PBMCs. The J gene is TRBJ2-3, the V gene TRBV4-1, with D perhaps matching TRBD2 (6 bases). The sequence was obtained from a woman aged 18 to 35 in good health and CMV-seronegative. In DNA, the CDR3 is TGCGCCAGCAGCCAAGATCGCGGGGTCTCAGATACGCAGTATTTT. Its protein is CASSQDRGVSDTQYF.